This T cell receptor (beta chain) was recorded in a study of T cells of healthy individuals. CDR3 size: 11 residues. Looked up from germline, CDR1 is SGHTA and CDR2 is FQGNSA. Between the trimmed V and J ends, which lost 5 bases and 7 bases, there was a span of 6 bases. Via MiXCR, TCRdb re-called the 5' RACE reads, giving one row per CDR3 protein. The sample lists 90,000 to 100,000 distinct CDR3 sequences, approximately 15% occurring once. The source is a human donor in good health. The genes are TRBV7-2 and TRBJ2-1, with unresolved D. This CDR3 reads CASSRQNEQFF. The DNA for the CDR3 is TGTGCCAGCAGCCGACAAAATGAGCAGTTCTTC.